Listed below are T cell receptor beta chains from one sample, sequenced in a study of T cell changes during pregnancy in multiple sclerosis. Method: immunoSEQ multiplex PCR; TCRdb's copy keeps in-frame clones and lacks some. The sample holds 70,000 to 100,000 clones, 93% seen once. The sample was peripheral blood, taken in the third trimester of pregnancy. The receptors originated from a female donor in good health, enrolled as a control in a pregnancy study. The CDR3 runs from the conserved cysteine through the conserved F or W. D genes are given only for firm matches. Clone size, where shown, is once, few, many, or a class for clones that have expanded.

abundance	v_gene	j_gene	d_gene	CDR3nt	CDR3aa
-	TRBV28	TRBJ2-7	-	TGTGCCAGCAGCCCAAACAGAGACTACGAGCAGTACTTC	CASSPNRDYEQYF
-	TRBV6-1	TRBJ2-5	TRBD1	TGTGCCAGCAGCGAAGGGGGCAGGGAGACCCAGTACTTC	CASSEGGRETQYF
-	TRBV2	TRBJ2-3	-	TGTGCCAGCACCGCCTCCCGGGGGATGGACACAGATACGCAGTATTTT	CASTASRGMDTDTQYF
-	TRBV19	TRBJ1-1	TRBD1	TGTGCCAGTAGTGTTACCGGACAGGGGTCGACTGAAGCTTTCTTT	CASSVTGQGSTEAFF
-	TRBV7-8	TRBJ1-5	TRBD1	TGTGCCAGCAGCACCCAGACAGGGGGAAATCAGCCCCAGCATTTT	CASSTQTGGNQPQHF
-	TRBV19	TRBJ2-3	TRBD2	TGTGCCAGTAGTGCCCGACTAGCGGGTAGCACAGATACGCAGTATTTT	CASSARLAGSTDTQYF
-	TRBV5-1	TRBJ1-2	-	TGCGCCAGCAGCGGGGCAGGGAACTATGGCTACACCTTC	CASSGAGNYGYTF
-	TRBV5-6	TRBJ2-5	TRBD2	TGTGCCAGCAGCTTGGTCGGAGCGGGAGGGCAACAAGAGACCCAGTACTTC	CASSLVGAGGQQETQYF
-	TRBV27	TRBJ2-3	-	TGTGCCAGCAGCTCGGGAGTAGATACGCAGTATTTT	CASSSGVDTQYF
-	TRBV2	TRBJ2-5	-	TGTGCCAGCACTAGACAGGCGCAAGAGACCCAGTACTTC	CASTRQAQETQYF
-	TRBV27	TRBJ1-6	-	TGTGCCAGCAGTCCATACTACAGGGAATCACCCCTCCACTTT	CASSPYYRESPLHF
-	TRBV4-2	TRBJ2-2	TRBD2	TGTGCCAGCAGCCAAGATCTCGGTGGCGGGAGAGAAACCGGGGAGCTGTTTTTT	CASSQDLGGGRETGELFF
-	TRBV28	TRBJ2-7	-	TGTGCCAGCAGGGGGGGCGGGAGCTCCTACGAGCAGTACTTC	CASRGGGSSYEQYF
few	TRBV10-3	TRBJ2-7	TRBD1	TGTGCCATCAGAGGACAGGGGGCCACCTACGAGCAGTACTTC	CAIRGQGATYEQYF
once	TRBV6-5	TRBJ2-7	-	TGTGCCAGCAGTTACGTTCCTGGAGGTAGCTACGAGCAGTACTTC	CASSYVPGGSYEQYF
-	TRBV6-1	TRBJ2-7	-	TGTGCCAGCAGTGACCCCCCTAGCTACGAGCAGTACTTC	CASSDPPSYEQYF
-	TRBV5-1	TRBJ1-1	-	TGCGCCAGCAGCTTGGGGGCTCAGAACACTGAAGCTTTCTTT	CASSLGAQNTEAFF
once	TRBV7-9	TRBJ2-7	-	TGTGCCAGCAGCCCACCAGGGGCCTACGAGCAGTACTTC	CASSPPGAYEQYF
-	TRBV4-2	TRBJ2-1	-	TGTGCCAGCAGCAAATACTCGGACAGCCGGTCCCACAATGAGCAGTTCTTC	CASSKYSDSRSHNEQFF
-	TRBV10-2	TRBJ2-7	-	TGCGCCAGCAGTGAGCCCAGACTAACACCCATCTCCTCCTACGAGCAGTACTTC	CASSEPRLTPISSYEQYF
-	TRBV28	TRBJ1-2	TRBD1	TGTGCCAGCAGTTCCCTAGACAGGGAAGCGAGGGGCTACACCTTC	CASSSLDREARGYTF
-	TRBV19	TRBJ2-1	TRBD2	TGTGCCAGTAGTTTAGGACTAGCGGAGCACAATGAGCAGTTCTTC	CASSLGLAEHNEQFF
-	TRBV7-8	TRBJ1-2	-	TGTGCCAGCAGCTTACAGGGCCACTATGGCTACACCTTC	CASSLQGHYGYTF
-	TRBV5-1	TRBJ2-2	TRBD2	TGCGCCAGCAGCTTGGGGACTAGCGGGAGAACCGGGGAGCTGTTTTTT	CASSLGTSGRTGELFF
once	TRBV14	TRBJ2-7	-	TGTGCCAGCAGCCCCCTTATGAGCTACGAGCAGTACTTC	CASSPLMSYEQYF